The 5 T cell receptor beta chains presented below share a single source sample, sequenced in a study of cytomegalovirus exposure and HLA in healthy donors listed by TCRdb under 2017. The library relied on the immunoSEQ multiplex PCR assay. A mixture of 60 forward primers for TCR Vbeta segments and 13 reverse primers for TCR Jbeta segments was used in the multiplex PCR. TCRdb took this table from immuneACCESS and kept in-frame rearrangements with V and J called. Such tables lack part of the clones; where checked against another copy, unresolved V genes explain under half of the gap, and the rest is unexplained. For this sample there are about 140,000 clones; over 70% appear just once. The ten largest clones take up roughly 2.8% of the sample. The sequenced sample was PBMCs. The receptor source for this set is a male donor in good health and CMV-seronegative.

The genes are TRBV4-3 and TRBJ2-3, with 10 bases fitting TRBD1. This CDR3 is 17 amino acids long. CDR1 is LGHNA, CDR2 YSLEER, per germline. V dropped 1 base and J dropped 4; count of bases not matched to a gene: 8. This chain's CDR3 is CASSQAGTGDLADTQYF. The DNA for the CDR3 is TGCGCCAGCAGCCAAGCAGGGACAGGGGATTTAGCAGATACGCAGTATTTT.

The chain carries TRBV19 and TRBJ1-2; D not certain. The CDR3 spans 14 residues. The V gene's germline CDR1 is LNHDA and CDR2 SQIVND (reference sequence). V lost 5 bases and J lost 4, with 14 bases in between. The chain's CDR3 is CASSLGELGYGYTF. In DNA form, the CDR3 reads TGTGCCAGTAGTCTAGGTGAACTAGGCTATGGCTACACCTTC.

The CDR3 nucleotides are TGTGCCAGCAGTTTAACCCTAGCGGTACAAGAGACCCAGTACTTC. Its translation: CASSLTLAVQETQYF. V is TRBV6-5 and J is TRBJ2-5, with TRBD2 identical over 7 bases. This CDR3 contains 15 residues. Trimming at V came to 4 bases and at J to 2 bases, leaving 7 bases not matched to a gene. Looked up from germline, CDR1 is MNHEY and CDR2 is SVGAGI.

V and J are TRBV7-3 and TRBJ1-1, with D perhaps matching TRBD1 (5 bases). Trimming took 5 bases from V and 10 from J, leaving 20 bases between them. Germline V gene lookup returns CDR1 SGHTA and CDR2 FQGTGA. The CDR3 runs 14 residues. Written as DNA, the CDR3 is TGTGCCAGCAGCCCTTCCGGGACTACCTCAGGAGCTTTCTTT. Its translation: CASSPSGTTSGAFF.

The chain carries TRBV29-1 and TRBJ1-5; 10 bases map to TRBD1. The CDR3 sequence is 15 residues long. Germline V gene sequence: CDR1 SQVTM, CDR2 ANQGSEA. Unmatched junction bases numbered 4, after V lost 4 bases and J lost 1 base. CDR3 sequence: CSVGQGAGSNQPQHF. The DNA of the CDR3 is TGCAGCGTTGGACAGGGGGCAGGGAGCAATCAGCCCCAGCATTTT.